This TCR beta chain was recorded in a study of shared clonotypes between healthy human individuals. Study details: CD4 naive and memory got three plates each, CD8 naive two, CD8 memory one.

CDR3 length: 15 amino acids. Germline V gives CDR1 SGDLS, CDR2 YYNGEE. V dropped 0 bases and J dropped 2 bases, with 10 bases sitting between them. CD45RO-negative, CCR7-positively selected cells formed the naive CD8 fraction, excluding terminally differentiated effector memory CD45RA+ cells. Generated by immunoSEQ multiplex PCR, the TCRdb table keeps only in-frame clones and is missing some. Of about 700,000 clones in the sample, about 91% were seen once. Sequencing input: naive CD8+ T cells sorted from blood. This rearrangement joins TRBV9 to TRBJ2-3; D gene unclear. The TCR originated in a man aged 25-40 years in good health. The CDR3, as DNA: TGTGCCAGCAGCGTAGAATCTGGCCTCACAGATACGCAGTATTTT. As protein: CASSVESGLTDTQYF.